Presented here are 6 T cell receptor beta chains from one specimen sequenced in a study of control samples from healthy donors and cancer patients. Sequenced by immunoSEQ multiplex PCR; TCRdb stores in-frame clones only, minus some. In the table there are 250,000 to 300,000 clones, more than 65% of which are singletons. The sample taken for sequencing was PBMCs. These TCRs come from a woman aged 55 to 70 with lung cancer.

The rearrangement links TRBV5-1 to TRBJ1-2, with D unclear. Germline CDR1 and CDR2: SGHRS and YFSETQ. Trimming took 1 base from V and 7 from J, leaving 11 bases between them. The CDR3 is 13 amino acids. CDR3 nucleotide sequence: TGCGCCAGCAGCTTGACAGTTTTGGCTGGCTACACCTTC. Translating it yields CASSLTVLAGYTF.

The chain links TRBV5-1 to TRBJ1-4; unclear D gene. Trimming took off 5 bases at V and 4 bases at J, with 12 bases between the two ends. The CDR3 runs 14 residues. CDR1 SGHRS and CDR2 YFSETQ come from the germline V gene. For the CDR3, the DNA is TGCGCCAGCAGGGTAGGAGGGTTTAATGAAAAACTGTTTTTT. Translation: CASRVGGFNEKLFF. Using reference TRBV5-1 and TRBJ1-4 for the parts outside the CDR3, the full variable domain is KAGVTQTPRYLIKTRGQQVTLSCSPISGHRSVSWYQQTPGQGLQFLFEYFSETQRNKGNFPGRFSGRQFSNSRSEMNVSTLELGDSALYLCASRVGGFNEKLFFGSGTQLSVL.

The chain has TRBV7-2 and TRBJ2-1, with unresolved D. Trimming took 5 bases from V and 3 from J, leaving 8 bases between them. The CDR3 is 13 amino acids. From germline, CDR1 is SGHTA and CDR2 FQGNSA. The CDR3 loop reads CASSGQVYNEQFF. CDR3 bases: TGTGCCAGCAGCGGGCAGGTCTACAATGAGCAGTTCTTC.

The chain links TRBV7-2 to TRBJ2-7; D not certain. CDR1 is SGHTA and CDR2 is FQGNSA in the germline V gene. The V end lost 1 base, the J end lost 2 bases, and 12 bases lay between the germline ends. The CDR3 covers 15 residues. CDR3 DNA: TGTGCCAGCAGCTTAGATTTCTCCTCCCCCTACGAGCAGTACTTC. This gives the protein CASSLDFSSPYEQYF. Supplemented by reference TRBV7-2 and TRBJ2-7, the full variable domain reads GAGVSQSPSNKVTEKGKDVELRCDPISGHTALYWYRQSLGQGLEFLIYFQGNSAPDKSGLPSDRFSAERTGGSVSTLTIQRTQQEDSAVYLCASSLDFSSPYEQYFGPGTRLTVT.

V is TRBV7-8 and J is TRBJ1-6, with a weak D call TRBD1 (6 bases). Germline CDR1 SGHVS, CDR2 FQNEAQ. V shed 1 base and J shed 7 bases, with 14 bases lying between them. The CDR3 is 16 residues long. The CDR3 sequence: CASSLVTQGRNSPLHF. DNA of the CDR3: TGTGCCAGCAGCTTAGTTACGCAGGGGAGGAATTCACCCCTCCACTTT.

The chain couples TRBV2 to TRBJ1-5; unclear D gene. There are 12 residues in the CDR3. V was cut by 7 bases and J by 6 bases, with 10 bases left in between. Germline loops: CDR1 SNHLY, CDR2 FYNNEI. In DNA, the CDR3 is TGTGCCAGCACCGTGGATGGTCAGCCCCAGCATTTT. It encodes CASTVDGQPQHF.